Listed here are 30 T cell receptor beta chains from one sample, sequenced in a study of a mutant IDH1 vaccine in newly diagnosed glioma. No antigens are known for them. Sequencing was performed with immunoSEQ multiplex PCR; in TCRdb, only in-frame clones are kept and a portion is missing. The profile shows about 48,000 clones, roughly 80% of them singletons. The time point was: week 35, safety follow-up. One vaccine dose held 300 ug of mutant IDH1 20-mer peptide and came with topical imiquimod. The specimen was PBMCs, collected from a glioma patient whose treatment included an IDH1 peptide vaccine. These receptor sequences come from a man aged 35-49 years with glioma.

This chain uses TRBV6-5 with TRBJ2-7; tentatively, D is TRBD1 (6 bases). CDR1 and CDR2 (germline): MNHEY, SVGAGI. V was pared by 2 bases and J by 5 bases, with 13 bases between. This CDR3 spans 14 amino acids. CDR3 region: CASSYRGAGDEQYF. The CDR3 nucleotides read TGTGCCAGCAGTTACCGTGGAGCAGGGGACGAGCAGTACTTC.

This clone has a handful of counts. V gene TRBV11-2 combines with J gene TRBJ1-1; D may be TRBD1 (6 bases). Trimming took off 5 bases at V and 1 base at J, with 14 bases between the two ends. The CDR3 runs 15 residues. In germline, CDR1 is SGHAT, CDR2 FQNNGV. The CDR3 loop is CASSPGARENTEAFF. The CDR3 nucleotides are TGTGCCAGCAGCCCAGGGGCCCGGGAGAACACTGAAGCTTTCTTT.

V gene TRBV4-2 combines with J gene TRBJ2-3, with TRBD2 matching over 8 bases. CDR1 is LGHNA, CDR2 YNFKEQ, per germline. CDR3 size: 17 residues. The trim removed 0 bases at V and 5 bases at J, leaving 10 bases unmatched. The CDR3 coding sequence is TGTGCCAGCAGCCAAGATCACAGGGCGGGGGGAATAGATACGCAGTATTTT. Amino acids: CASSQDHRAGGIDTQYF.

This rearrangement joins TRBV19 to TRBJ1-2; TRBD1 might be the D (6 bases). The CDR3 spans 15 residues. Germline V gene lookup returns CDR1 LNHDA and CDR2 SQIVND (reference sequence). Trimming took off 6 bases at V and 8 bases at J, with 22 bases between the two ends. The DNA for the CDR3 is TGTGCCAGTAGATTGGAGCCAGGCAGGGGAAGCGGCTACACCTTC. This encodes CASRLEPGRGSGYTF.

The CDR3: CASSEVNRGPTNEKLFF. The DNA for the CDR3 is TGTGCCAGCAGTGAAGTCAACAGGGGGCCAACTAATGAAAAACTGTTTTTT. The rearrangement uses TRBV2 and TRBJ1-4; 9 bases align to TRBD1. Per germline, CDR1 SNHLY and CDR2 FYNNEI. J was trimmed by 0 bases and V by 1 base; bases with no gene match: 3. This CDR3 has 17 residues.

This clone was counted once. The CDR3 region is CASSFGPAGDEQYF. CDR3 in DNA: TGTGCCAGCAGTTTTGGGCCAGCAGGGGACGAGCAGTACTTC. The chain combines TRBV27 with TRBJ2-7, with a tentative D call TRBD1 (6 bases). Germline V gives CDR1 MNHEY, CDR2 SMNVEV (reference sequence). The CDR3 has 14 amino acids. V lost 3 bases to trimming and J lost 5 bases, with 14 bases between them.

This clone appeared a single time. The V and J genes are TRBV2 and TRBJ2-7; D is possibly TRBD1 (6 bases). CDR1 and CDR2 from the germline V gene are SNHLY and FYNNEI. The V gene lost 7 bases and the J gene lost 2 bases, with 21 bases spanning the gap. There are 16 residues in the CDR3. The DNA for the CDR3 is TGTGCCAGCACTAGGAAACCAGGGGACACCCCCTACGAGCAGTACTTC. This gives the protein CASTRKPGDTPYEQYF.

The rearrangement uses TRBV4-1 and TRBJ1-2; D call uncertain. The germline CDR1 and CDR2 sequences are MGHRA and YSYEKL. The ends were cut back, 0 bases at V and 6 bases at J, with 17 bases in the middle. The CDR3 loop spans 16 amino acids. CDR3 sequence reads: CASSQDEEEPFNGYTF. The CDR3 DNA sequence: TGCGCCAGCAGCCAAGACGAGGAGGAGCCTTTCAATGGCTACACCTTC.

The J gene is TRBJ1-4, the V gene TRBV2; D is unclear. Between the trimmed V and J ends, which lost 4 bases and 8 bases, there was a span of 11 bases. Per germline, CDR1 SNHLY and CDR2 FYNNEI. The CDR3 consists of 13 residues. Here the CDR3 DNA reads TGTGCCAGCAGTGGAGGGCCGAGAGAAAAACTGTTTTTT. This translates into CASSGGPREKLFF.

The rearrangement joins TRBV11-3 to TRBJ1-6, with D unclear. The CDR3 is made up of 14 amino acids. With 9 bases removed from V and 7 bases from J, the gap between germline ends came to 16 bases. In germline, CDR1 is SGHNT, CDR2 YENEEA. The CDR3 spells CASHGPRPNSPLHF. The CDR3 DNA reads as TGTGCCAGTCACGGACCCCGTCCGAATTCACCCCTCCACTTT.

V usage is TRBV18 and J usage is TRBJ2-1; no firm D call. Looked up from germline, CDR1 is KGHSH and CDR2 is LQKENI. Trimming shortened V by 0 bases and J by 9 bases, and 9 bases separated the two germline ends. The CDR3 has 13 residues. CDR3: CASSPPNQIEQFF. CDR3 coding DNA: TGTGCCAGCTCACCACCGAACCAGATTGAGCAGTTCTTC.

This chain connects TRBV19 to TRBJ1-5, with D possibly being TRBD1 (5 bases). Trimming cost V 7 bases and J 1 base, with 23 bases left between them. The CDR3 spans 18 residues. Germline V lookup: CDR1 LNHDA, CDR2 SQIVND (reference sequence). CDR3 nucleotide sequence: TGTGCCAGTACCCAGGGAGGGAGACCCCTTTGGAGCAATCAGCCCCAGCATTTT. Translation: CASTQGGRPLWSNQPQHF.

A few counts support this clone. This chain joins TRBV6-6 and TRBJ2-7; D remains ambiguous. V was pared by 4 bases and J by 2 bases, with 9 bases between. CDR1 MNHNY and CDR2 SVGAGI come from the germline V gene (reference sequence). The CDR3 totals 13 residues. The CDR3 DNA reads TGTGCCAGCAGTTCGGCGCCAGCCTACGAGCAGTACTTC. This translates into CASSSAPAYEQYF.

The chain has TRBV12-5 and TRBJ2-2; 9 bases match TRBD1. The germline CDR1 and CDR2 sequences are LGHNT and FRNRAP. The trim removed 0 bases at V and 4 bases at J, leaving 9 bases unmatched. The CDR3 consists of 18 residues. CDR3 coding DNA: TGTGCTAGTGGTTTGGTAGGGCGGGACAGGGCCCCCACCGGGGAGCTGTTTTTT. The encoded protein is CASGLVGRDRAPTGELFF. Filled out from reference TRBV12-5 and TRBJ2-2, the complete variable domain reads DARVTQTPRHKVTEMGQEVTMRCQPILGHNTVFWYRQTMMQGLELLAYFRNRAPLDDSGMPKDRFSAEMPDATLATLKIQPSEPRDSAVYFCASGLVGRDRAPTGELFFGEGSRLTVL.

A few counts support this clone. The rearrangement links TRBV19 to TRBJ1-1; D is uncertain. CDR1 and CDR2 from the germline V gene are LNHDA and SQIVND (reference sequence). This CDR3 has 14 amino acids. Deletions cut 2 bases from V and 1 base from J, with 8 bases between. The CDR3 spells CASSIQGTNTEAFF. CDR3 sequence (DNA): TGTGCCAGTAGTATACAAGGCACGAACACTGAAGCTTTCTTT.

The chain links TRBV5-1 to TRBJ2-1; 7 nucleotides line up with TRBD1. This CDR3 spans 14 amino acids. The germline V gene has CDR1 SGHRS and CDR2 YFSETQ. V trimming: 4 bases; J trimming: 4 bases; junction bases outside the gene matches: 5. For the CDR3, the DNA is TGCGCCAGCAGCCACGGACAGGTTTACAATGAGCAGTTCTTC. It codes for CASSHGQVYNEQFF. The variable domain in full, with the rest retrieved from reference TRBV5-1 and TRBJ2-1, is KAGVTQTPRYLIKTRGQQVTLSCSPISGHRSVSWYQQTPGQGLQFLFEYFSETQRNKGNFPGRFSGRQFSNSRSEMNVSTLELGDSALYLCASSHGQVYNEQFFGPGTRLTVL.

This CDR3 reads CASRQVSSGNTIYF. The CDR3 DNA is TGTGCCAGCAGGCAGGTTAGCTCTGGAAACACCATATATTTT. This sequence joins TRBV2 and TRBJ1-3; D is ambiguous. This CDR3 spans 14 amino acids. Deletions cut 6 bases from V and 0 bases from J, with 9 bases between. Germline V CDR1 and CDR2: SNHLY, FYNNEI.

This clone came up once. J is TRBJ2-5 and V is TRBV29-1, with 9 positions matching TRBD1. Unmatched junction bases numbered 7, after V lost 6 bases and J lost 5 bases. The CDR3 is 13 residues long. The germline CDR1 and CDR2 sequences are SQVTM and ANQGSEA. As DNA, the CDR3 is TGCAGCGTGCGGACAGGGGCGGGGGAGACCCAGTACTTC. Translated: CSVRTGAGETQYF.

V and J are TRBV5-8 and TRBJ2-4; the D gene is possibly TRBD2 (7 bases). The length of the CDR3 is 13 residues. Germline V CDR1 and CDR2: SGHTS, YDEGEE. Trimming left V 7 bases short and J 2 bases short, with 10 bases between. CDR3 amino acids: CASGGATKNIQYF. The DNA of the CDR3 is TGTGCCAGCGGGGGGGCAACCAAAAACATTCAGTACTTC. Full variable domain (missing parts from reference TRBV5-8 and TRBJ2-4): EAGVTQSPTHLIKTRGQQATLRCSPISGHTSVYWYQQALGLGLQFLLWYDEGEERNRGNFPPRFSGRQFPNYSSELNVNALELEDSALYLCASGGATKNIQYFGAGTRLSVL.

The chain joins TRBV19 to TRBJ1-2; no clear D. This CDR3 spans 12 amino acids. Germline V gene lookup returns CDR1 LNHDA and CDR2 SQIVND (reference sequence). The germline V and J ends were trimmed by 10 bases and 8 bases, with 17 bases remaining between them. The DNA for the CDR3 is TGTGCCATCCGGTCGGGTAGCAAGGGCTACACCTTC. Translating gives CAIRSGSKGYTF.

The rearrangement uses TRBV10-3 and TRBJ2-2, with 9 bases matching TRBD1. In germline, CDR1 is ENHRY, CDR2 SYGVKD. J was trimmed by 3 bases and V by 11 bases; bases with no gene match: 7. This CDR3 contains 14 residues. The DNA of the CDR3 is TGTGCCGCCCTGGACAGGGGAGACACCGGGGAGCTGTTTTTT. As protein: CAALDRGDTGELFF.

This clone came up a few times. This chain links TRBV29-1 with TRBJ1-2, with TRBD1 matching over 8 bases. The junction had 8 bases not matched to a gene; V was cut back by 6 bases and J by 5 bases. Germline loops: CDR1 SQVTM, CDR2 ANQGSEA. This CDR3 region has 13 residues. The CDR3, as DNA: TGCAGCGTGCCCGGGACAGGACAATATGGCTACACCTTC. Translating gives CSVPGTGQYGYTF.

This chain uses TRBV12-5 with TRBJ1-1; D is undetermined. The germline V and J ends were trimmed by 1 base and 3 bases, with 9 bases remaining between them. Per germline, CDR1 LGHNT and CDR2 FRNRAP. The CDR3 spans 14 residues. The CDR3 nucleotides are TGTGCTAGTGGTTTGGCCCCCGGGGACACTGAAGCTTTCTTT. It translates to CASGLAPGDTEAFF.

The gene calls are TRBV6-6 and TRBJ1-1; D is ambiguous. In germline, CDR1 is MNHNY, CDR2 SVGAGI (reference sequence). Trimming pared 2 bases from V and 1 base from J, leaving 11 bases between. The CDR3 has 15 amino acids. The CDR3 bases are TGTGCCAGCAGTTACGTCGGATCGAAGAACACTGAAGCTTTCTTT. Translated: CASSYVGSKNTEAFF.

This chain joins TRBV18 and TRBJ2-7; no clear D gene. The CDR3 consists of 13 residues. Germline V CDR1 and CDR2: KGHSH, LQKENI. The V gene lost 3 bases and the J gene lost 3 bases, with 9 bases spanning the gap. The CDR3 DNA follows: TGTGCCAGCTCACCGATAGACGGCTACGAGCAGTACTTC. It yields the protein CASSPIDGYEQYF.

The CDR3 nucleotides read TGTGCCAGTAGTCCCGGGACAGGGGGCTACGAGCAGTACTTC. Protein product: CASSPGTGGYEQYF. The chain uses TRBV19 and TRBJ2-7; 11 nucleotides line up with TRBD1. This CDR3 comprises 14 residues. The J segment lost 3 bases and the V segment lost 5 bases, leaving 3 bases of the junction unmatched. Per the germline V gene, CDR1 is LNHDA and CDR2 is SQIVND (reference sequence).

The chain combines TRBV19 with TRBJ1-4; 8 nucleotides match TRBD1. Germline V gives CDR1 LNHDA, CDR2 SQIVND (reference sequence). J gave up 8 bases and V 7 bases, and 9 bases lay outside the gene matches. CDR3 length equals 14 residues. CDR3 in amino acids: CASTATGGREKLFF. The CDR3 bases are TGTGCCAGTACGGCAACAGGGGGGCGAGAAAAACTGTTTTTT.

The chain carries TRBV5-5 and TRBJ1-1; D is possibly TRBD1 (5 bases). Trimming pared 1 base from V and 4 bases from J, leaving 8 bases between. Germline V lookup: CDR1 SGHKS, CDR2 YYEKEE (reference sequence). The CDR3 length is 13 residues. Written as DNA, the CDR3 is TGTGCCAGCAGCTTGTTAGGGGCCACTGAAGCTTTCTTT. Amino acids: CASSLLGATEAFF.

This clone came up a few times. The rearrangement links TRBV6-6 to TRBJ1-5; D unclear. Germline V lookup: CDR1 MNHNY, CDR2 SVGAGI (reference sequence). CDR3 size: 15 residues. V lost 6 bases, J lost 2 bases, and 14 bases lay in between. The CDR3 coding sequence is TGTGCCAGCAGATACACGGGGAGCGGCAATCAGCCCCAGCATTTT. This translates into CASRYTGSGNQPQHF.

DNA for the CDR3: TGTGCCAGCTCACCGGGGGGCCCCTACTCTGGAAACACCATATATTTT. Translated, it gives CASSPGGPYSGNTIYF. V usage is TRBV18 and J usage is TRBJ1-3; D might be TRBD1 (6 bases). V was pared by 3 bases and J by 0 bases, with 12 bases between. Germline-derived CDR1 and CDR2 are KGHSH and LQKENI. The CDR3 has 16 residues. Variable domain in full (rest from reference TRBV18 and TRBJ1-3): NAGVMQNPRHLVRRRGQEARLRCSPMKGHSHVYWYRQLPEEGLKFMVYLQKENIIDESGMPKERFSAEFPKEGPSILRIQQVVRGDSAAYFCASSPGGPYSGNTIYFGEGSWLTVV.